Presented here are 8 T cell receptor beta chains from one specimen sequenced in a study of blood T cell repertoires in COVID-19. The data were produced by immunoSEQ multiplex PCR, yet TCRdb's version contains in-frame clones alone and is incomplete. The profile shows 100,000 or so clones, 80% to 90% of them singletons. The sequencing sample was made of peripheral blood. The receptors here all came from a woman aged 70 to 79 with acute or convalescent COVID-19.

This chain uses TRBV30 with TRBJ1-3; unclear D gene. Between the trimmed V and J ends, which lost 1 base and 7 bases, there was a span of 5 bases. The germline gives CDR1 GTSNPN, CDR2 SVGIG (reference sequence). The CDR3 consists of 11 residues. As DNA, the CDR3 is TGTGCCTGGAGTGCCGGTAACACCATATATTTT. This gives the protein CAWSAGNTIYF.

The chain combines TRBV6-6 with TRBJ1-1; D may be TRBD1 (6 bases). This CDR3 region has 13 residues. The V end lost 6 bases, the J end lost 10 bases, and 18 bases lay between the germline ends. The germline V gene encodes CDR1 MNHNY and CDR2 SVGAGI (reference sequence). CDR3 amino acids: CASSPQTGRVAFF. In DNA, the CDR3 is TGTGCCAGCAGCCCACAGACAGGTCGGGTAGCTTTCTTT.

CDR3 sequence: CSVEGTSGSGGELFF. CDR3 nucleotides: TGCAGCGTTGAAGGGACTAGCGGGAGTGGAGGGGAGCTGTTTTTT. V is TRBV29-1 and J is TRBJ2-2, with 13 bases aligning to TRBD2. The CDR3 runs to 15 residues. Germline loops: CDR1 SQVTM, CDR2 ANQGSEA. The V gene end was trimmed by 1 base and the J gene end by 8 bases; junction bases not matched to a gene: 4.

This clone was recorded once. This rearrangement joins TRBV6-1 to TRBJ2-2; 9 nucleotides match TRBD2. V lost 4 bases and J lost 1; bases outside the gene matches: 7. The CDR3 runs to 17 residues. The germline V gene encodes CDR1 MNHNS and CDR2 SASEGT. CDR3 residues: CASSAPGLAVNTGELFF. CDR3 DNA sequence: TGTGCCAGCAGTGCCCCGGGACTAGCCGTGAACACCGGGGAGCTGTTTTTT.

The chain links TRBV6-5 to TRBJ1-5; D remains ambiguous. Germline CDR1 MNHEY, CDR2 SVGAGI. V lost 8 bases, J lost 4 bases, and 12 bases lay in between. This CDR3 spans 13 amino acids. The DNA for the CDR3 is TGTGCCAGCGCGGATCTGGAAAATCAGCCCCAGCATTTT. It encodes CASADLENQPQHF.

The chain has TRBV14 and TRBJ1-1; D is unresolved. Germline CDR1 SGHDN, CDR2 FVKESK. Trimming shortened V by 0 bases and J by 1 base, and 9 bases separated the two germline ends. The CDR3 extends over 15 amino acids. The CDR3 loop is CASSQERQQNTEAFF. CDR3 bases: TGTGCCAGCAGCCAAGAGAGACAACAGAACACTGAAGCTTTCTTT.

The chain recombines TRBV18 with TRBJ1-1; 9 positions match TRBD1. CDR1 is KGHSH and CDR2 is LQKENI in the germline V gene. Trimming removed 2 bases from V and 0 bases from J; junction bases left unmatched: 1. This CDR3 region has 15 residues. For the CDR3, the DNA is TGTGCCAGCTCACCAAGGGACAGGGTGAACACTGAAGCTTTCTTT. This sequence encodes CASSPRDRVNTEAFF.

This clone was counted a single time. The rearrangement uses TRBV7-6 and TRBJ1-3, with a tentative D call TRBD1 (5 bases). Trimming shortened V by 1 base and J by 2 bases, and 12 bases separated the two germline ends. Germline CDR1 and CDR2: SGHVS and FNYEAQ. This CDR3 region has 16 residues. The CDR3 is CASSLEGRRAGNTIYF. CDR3 bases: TGTGCCAGCAGCTTAGAAGGACGCAGGGCTGGAAACACCATATATTTT.